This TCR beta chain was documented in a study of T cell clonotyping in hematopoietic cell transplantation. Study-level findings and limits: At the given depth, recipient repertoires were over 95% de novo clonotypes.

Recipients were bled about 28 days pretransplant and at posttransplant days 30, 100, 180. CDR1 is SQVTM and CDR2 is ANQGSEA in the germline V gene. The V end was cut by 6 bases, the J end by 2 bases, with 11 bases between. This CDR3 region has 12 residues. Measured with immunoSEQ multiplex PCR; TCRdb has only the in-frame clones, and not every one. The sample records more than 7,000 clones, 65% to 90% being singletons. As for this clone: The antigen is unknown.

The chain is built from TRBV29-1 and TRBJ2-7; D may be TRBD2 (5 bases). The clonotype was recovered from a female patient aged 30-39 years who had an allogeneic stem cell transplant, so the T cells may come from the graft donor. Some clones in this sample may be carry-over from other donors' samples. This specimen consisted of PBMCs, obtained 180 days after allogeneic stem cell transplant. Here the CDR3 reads CSVREQAYEQYF. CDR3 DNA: TGCAGCGTAAGGGAGCAGGCCTACGAGCAGTACTTC.